This T cell receptor beta chain is from a study of CD8+ T cells in alopecia areata. Whole-study results and caveats: Researchers reported that TCR sharing among patients proved less clear than in mice, possibly HLA-linked.

The germline V gene has CDR1 SQVTM and CDR2 ANQGSEA. CDR3 length: 12 residues. V was pared by 5 bases and J by 3 bases, with 10 bases between. With regard to this clone: Its antigen is unidentified.

Sequencing used cDNA as its template, made by extracting RNA and reverse transcribing it. The data were produced by immunoSEQ multiplex PCR, yet TCRdb's version contains in-frame clones alone and is incomplete. The sample shows 45,000 to 70,000 clones, about 96% of them seen only once. The investigators collected lesional scalp punch biopsies and peripheral blood from alopecia areata patients. Both CD4+ and CD8+ T cells were separated by sorting PBMCs. The sequence came from a human donor with alopecia areata. The chain links TRBV29-1 to TRBJ1-2; D unresolved. This material consisted of CD8+ T cells sorted from blood, taken at week 0. CDR3 in amino acids: CSVLERDYGYTF. CDR3 sequence (DNA): TGCAGCGTTCTCGAACGGGACTATGGCTACACCTTC.